A single sample is the source of the 20 T cell receptor beta chains below, sequenced in a study of T cells expressing NK-cell markers. TCRdb reprocessed the 5' RACE reads; each CDR3 protein has one entry and no DNA is given. This repertoire includes roughly 390,000 distinct CDR3 sequences. The sequencing input was blood T cells: a sorted CD56 or NKG2C T cell subset, CD4+ or CD8+ T cells, or bulk PBMC T cells (not recorded which). All receptors come from a man aged 18 to 69 in good health.

This chain links TRBV7-2 with TRBJ2-3. Germline CDR1 reads SGHTA; CDR2 reads FQGNSA. This CDR3 spans 14 amino acids. CDR3 in amino acids: CASSISGGPDTQYF.

The chain links TRBV7-6 to TRBJ2-5; as DNA is missing, the TRBD2 call by TCRdb cannot be tested. There are 16 residues in the CDR3. The germline V gene has CDR1 SGHVS and CDR2 FNYEAQ. The CDR3 is CASSLGQGRKGETQYF.

The V gene is TRBV27, the J gene TRBJ2-3; the TCRdb call, TRBD1, lacks DNA for checking. The germline CDR1 and CDR2 sequences are MNHEY and SMNVEV (reference sequence). This CDR3 is 16 amino acids long. CDR3 loop: CASSLRRQFNTDTQYF.

This chain connects TRBV7-9 to TRBJ2-7. CDR3 length: 14 amino acids. Germline CDR1 and CDR2: SEHNR and FQNEAQ (reference sequence). The CDR3 reads CASSSSGMAYEQYF.

The chain couples TRBV2 to TRBJ2-7; without DNA, the TCRdb call of TRBD1 cannot be checked. Germline lookup yields CDR1 SNHLY and CDR2 FYNNEI. The CDR3 consists of 15 residues. CDR3 sequence: CASRGDRDAGGEQYF.

This rearrangement joins TRBV5-1 to TRBJ2-3. Germline CDR1 and CDR2: SGHRS and YFSETQ. The length of the CDR3 is 15 residues. CDR3 residues: CASSPNGASTDTQYF.

The J gene is TRBJ2-1, the V gene TRBV7-2; TCRdb indicates TRBD2, and absent DNA this call remains unverified. Germline V gives CDR1 SGHTA, CDR2 FQGNSA. The CDR3 spans 15 residues. This chain's CDR3 is CASSTSGGVYNEQFF.

The chain joins TRBV7-9 to TRBJ2-5; as DNA is missing, the TRBD2 call by TCRdb cannot be tested. Germline V gives CDR1 SEHNR, CDR2 FQNEAQ (reference sequence). The CDR3 runs to 17 residues. The CDR3 loop reads CASSDIPGLAGIETQYF. The whole variable domain, remainder taken from reference TRBV7-9 and TRBJ2-5, is DTGVSQNPRHKITKRGQNVTFRCDPISEHNRLYWYRQTLGQGPEFLTYFQNEAQLEKSRLLSDRFSAERPKGSFSTLEIQRTEQGDSAMYLCASSDIPGLAGIETQYFGPGTRLLVL.

The chain has TRBV7-2 and TRBJ1-1. Per the germline V gene, CDR1 is SGHTA and CDR2 is FQGNSA. The CDR3 is made up of 16 amino acids. This CDR3 is CASSIHRGGSNTEAFF.

This chain links TRBV18 with TRBJ2-1; TCRdb calls TRBD1, which cannot be checked without DNA. Germline V lookup: CDR1 KGHSH, CDR2 LQKENI. This CDR3 spans 15 amino acids. CDR3 sequence: CASTSWATGNNEQFF.

The rearrangement joins TRBV3-1 to TRBJ2-5; TCRdb picks TRBD1, but there is no DNA to check that call. Per the germline V gene, CDR1 is LGHDT and CDR2 is YNNKEL (reference sequence). The CDR3 has 17 residues. The CDR3 sequence: CASSQNRLPGGQETQYF.

The chain combines TRBV6-2 or TRBV6-3 with TRBJ2-1. This CDR3 has 15 residues. From germline, CDR1 is MNHEY and CDR2 SVGEGT. CDR3 region: CASSFVGFPYNEQFF.

The J gene is TRBJ2-3, the V gene TRBV10-3; with no DNA, the TCRdb D assignment of TRBD2 cannot be verified. Germline V lookup: CDR1 ENHRY, CDR2 SYGVKD. The CDR3 length is 17 residues. The CDR3 reads CATSPRGTKSSTDTQYF.

The chain uses TRBV21-1 and TRBJ2-3; absent DNA, TCRdb's TRBD2 call cannot be checked. TRBV21-1 is noted as a pseudogene. The CDR3 has 17 amino acids. The CDR3 spells CASSTRTSGFSTDTQYF.

The J gene is TRBJ2-1, the V gene TRBV6-5; TCRdb designates TRBD1, a call that cannot be tested without DNA. The CDR3 consists of 15 residues. The V gene's germline CDR1 is MNHEY and CDR2 SVGAGI. The CDR3 protein is CASSRWTGSYNEQFF.

This rearrangement joins TRBV3-1 to TRBJ2-6; TCRdb returns TRBD1, unconfirmable since there is no DNA. Germline CDR1 reads LGHDT; CDR2 reads YNNKEL (reference sequence). This CDR3 is 19 amino acids long. CDR3: CASSRKRGGVFSGANVLTF.

V and J are TRBV3-1 and TRBJ1-1. This CDR3 is built from 13 residues. Germline CDR1 reads LGHDT; CDR2 reads YNNKEL (reference sequence). The CDR3 reads CASSPYKTEKAFF. Combining the CDR3 with reference TRBV3-1 and TRBJ1-1 gives the whole variable domain DTAVSQTPKYLVTQMGNDKSIKCEQNLGHDTMYWYKQDSKKFLKIMFSYNNKELIINETVPNRFSPKSPDKAHLNLHINSLELGDSAVYFCASSPYKTEKAFFGQGTRLTVV.

The chain is built from TRBV6-1 and TRBJ2-1; TCRdb gives TRBD2 as the D gene, but with no DNA this cannot be confirmed. This CDR3 is built from 15 residues. The germline CDR1 and CDR2 sequences are MNHNS and SASEGT. CDR3 sequence: CASSTLLASRNEQFF.

This rearrangement joins TRBV4-1 to TRBJ2-1; TCRdb's D call of TRBD2 is untestable without DNA. CDR1 MGHRA and CDR2 YSYEKL come from the germline V gene. CDR3 size: 17 residues. The CDR3: CASSQEGLGLGARGQFF.

The genes are TRBV2 and TRBJ1-1; TCRdb names TRBD1, which stays unverified in the absence of DNA. The CDR3 has 15 amino acids. Germline values: CDR1 SNHLY, CDR2 FYNNEI. The CDR3 spells CASSDQGVPNTEAFF.